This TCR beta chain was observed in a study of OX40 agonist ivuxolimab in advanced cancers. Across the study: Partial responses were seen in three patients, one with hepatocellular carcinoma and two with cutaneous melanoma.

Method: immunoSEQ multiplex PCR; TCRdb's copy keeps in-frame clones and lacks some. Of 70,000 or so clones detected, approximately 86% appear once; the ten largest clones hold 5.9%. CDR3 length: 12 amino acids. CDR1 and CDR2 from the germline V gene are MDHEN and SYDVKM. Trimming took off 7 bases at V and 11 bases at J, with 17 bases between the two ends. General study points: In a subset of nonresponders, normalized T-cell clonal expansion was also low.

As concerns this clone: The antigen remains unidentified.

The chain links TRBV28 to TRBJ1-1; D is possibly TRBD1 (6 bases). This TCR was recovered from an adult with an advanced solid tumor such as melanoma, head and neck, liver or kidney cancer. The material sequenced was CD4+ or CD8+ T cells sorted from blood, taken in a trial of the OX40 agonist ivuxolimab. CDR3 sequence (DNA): TGTGCCAGCACCAAAGAGGACAGTAGTGCTTTCTTT. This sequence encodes CASTKEDSSAFF.